A selection of T cell receptor beta chains follows, all from one sample in a study of PD-L1 blockade in urothelial cancer. Repertoires were generated with immunoSEQ multiplex PCR, while TCRdb's copy carries only in-frame clones and drops some. The sample carries about 110,000 clones, approximately 90% recorded once. The sample was PBMCs, taken around atezolizumab (anti-PD-L1) treatment. Receptors originate from a man aged 55-75 years with urothelial cancer. Each CDR3 is given with its conserved first and last residue. Fields, in order: V gene, D gene, J gene, CDR3 length, clone size, CDR3 DNA, CDR3 protein. D genes are given only for firm matches. A row's size may be missing; if present it is once, few, many or a size class.

TRBV9,TRBD2,TRBJ2-2,17,-,TGTGCCAGCAGCGCGACCGGGACTAGCGGGGGGACCGGGGAGCTGTTTTTT,CASSATGTSGGTGELFF
TRBV28,-,TRBJ1-1,13,-,TGTGCCAGCAGCCAACAACAGGGCTTTGAAGCTTTCTTT,CASSQQQGFEAFF
TRBV29-1,TRBD2,TRBJ2-3,15,few,TGCAGCGTTGGAATGGCGGGGGGCTTCACAGATACGCAGTATTTT,CSVGMAGGFTDTQYF
TRBV10-1,-,TRBJ1-5,21,-,TGCGCCACTCTTGCCCCTGCCTTTGCCCTTCTTATCTGCAAAACTTATCAGCCCCAGCATTTT,CATLAPAFALLICKTYQPQHF
TRBV7-6,TRBD1,TRBJ1-4,17,-,TGTGCCAGCAGCTCCGTGACAGGGGGACTCGGTAATGAAAAACTGTTTTTT,CASSSVTGGLGNEKLFF
TRBV18,TRBD2,TRBJ2-5,15,-,TGTGCCAGCTCACCACTTGGCGGGGGAGTGGAGACCCAGTACTTC,CASSPLGGGVETQYF
TRBV5-4,-,TRBJ2-7,15,-,TGTGCCAGCAGCTTGGGTGCGACAGTCTCCTACGAGCAGTACTTC,CASSLGATVSYEQYF
TRBV5-4,-,TRBJ2-3,15,-,TGTGCCAGCAGCTTGGTGTCAGGGGGCACAGATACGCAGTATTTT,CASSLVSGGTDTQYF
TRBV5-4,TRBD2,TRBJ2-1,17,-,TGTGCCAGCAGCTCGGGACTAGCGGGTCCCTCCTACAATGAGCAGTTCTTC,CASSSGLAGPSYNEQFF
TRBV5-6,TRBD1,TRBJ2-1,15,-,TGTGCCAGCAGCTTAATCGACAGGGGAGTGGATGAGCAGTTCTTC,CASSLIDRGVDEQFF
TRBV5-1,-,TRBJ2-7,15,-,TGCGCCAGCAGCTTGGTTCCAGGGGGGAGCGACGAGCAGTACTTC,CASSLVPGGSDEQYF
TRBV7-6,-,TRBJ2-7,16,-,TGTGCCAGCAGCTTAGGGTCTGGGGCAGGATCCTACGAGCAGTACTTC,CASSLGSGAGSYEQYF
TRBV21-1,-,TRBJ2-7,15,-,TGTGCCAGCAGCAAAGTTGGACAGGGTCGCTACGAGCAGTACTTC,CASSKVGQGRYEQYF
TRBV30,-,TRBJ1-1,13,-,TGTGCCTGGAGTTTCGGAGAGAACACTGAAGCTTTCTTT,CAWSFGENTEAFF
TRBV7-9,TRBD1,TRBJ2-2,14,-,TGTGCCAGCAGCTTGACAGGGGCCACCGGGGAGCTGTTTTTT,CASSLTGATGELFF
TRBV19,TRBD2,TRBJ2-3,15,-,TGTGCCAGTAAGGGTAGCGGGGGGTATCGAGGTACGCAGTATTTT,CASKGSGGYRGTQYF